One and the same sample provided the 6 T cell receptor beta chains below, sequenced in a study of blood T cell repertoires in COVID-19. Only in-frame clones appear in the TCRdb table, and some are missing; sequencing was by immunoSEQ multiplex PCR. The table has over 600,000 clones, approximately 90% seen once; the top ten hold approximately 0.25%. Material for sequencing was peripheral blood. The source is a woman between 18 and 30 years old with acute or convalescent COVID-19.

This clone was counted a few times. The chain recombines TRBV7-9 with TRBJ1-2; 8 nucleotides match TRBD1. V was clipped by 5 bases and J by 4 bases; unmatched bases: 3. CDR1 is SEHNR and CDR2 is FQNEAQ in the germline V gene (reference sequence). The CDR3 spans 13 residues. In DNA, the CDR3 is TGTGCCAGCAGCCCGACAGGGGCCTATGGCTACACCTTC. The encoded protein is CASSPTGAYGYTF.

This clone was seen a handful of times. V is TRBV3-1 (or the pseudogene TRBV3-2) and J is TRBJ1-1; D is undetermined. This CDR3 region has 14 residues. Germline loops: CDR1 LGHDT, CDR2 YNNKEL (reference sequence). V was shortened by 3 bases and J by 0 bases, with 8 bases between the two germline ends. Here the CDR3 reads CASSHQVMNTEAFF. CDR3 nucleotide sequence: TGTGCCAGCAGCCACCAGGTGATGAACACTGAAGCTTTCTTT.

The chain links TRBV3-1 (or the pseudogene TRBV3-2) to TRBJ1-1; D remains ambiguous. V lost 3 bases and J 1 base, leaving 9 bases between the germline ends. CDR1 is LGHDT and CDR2 is YNNKEL in the germline V gene (reference sequence). This CDR3 is built from 14 residues. The CDR3, as DNA: TGTGCCAGCAGCCACCGGGAACCGAACACTGAAGCTTTCTTT. Translated: CASSHREPNTEAFF.

This chain uses TRBV12-5 with TRBJ1-2; unclear D gene. The CDR3 totals 14 residues. From germline, CDR1 is LGHNT and CDR2 FRNRAP. Deletions cut 0 bases from V and 8 bases from J, with 13 bases between. DNA of the CDR3: TGTGCTAGTGGTTTGGTACTCGGAGGCTCCGGCTACACCTTC. It codes for CASGLVLGGSGYTF.

The V call is TRBV14, the J call TRBJ1-2, with 10 bases aligning to TRBD1. CDR3 length equals 15 residues. The V and J ends lost 2 bases and 4 bases, in that order; junction bases with no gene match: 4. Germline values: CDR1 SGHDN, CDR2 FVKESK. In DNA, the CDR3 is TGTGCCAGCAGCCAACCGGGACAGGGGTTCTATGGCTACACCTTC. Its translation: CASSQPGQGFYGYTF.

The chain couples TRBV28 to TRBJ1-3, with TRBD1 matching over 8 bases. Germline trimming cut 10 bases from V and 4 bases from J; bases unmatched to any gene: 9. Germline values: CDR1 MDHEN, CDR2 SYDVKM. The CDR3 loop spans 14 amino acids. CDR3 protein: CATLNQGAGNTIYF. The CDR3 bases are TGTGCCACCCTTAACCAGGGGGCAGGAAACACCATATATTTT. The full variable domain, with the rest looked up from reference TRBV28 and TRBJ1-3, is DVKVTQSSRYLVKRTGEKVFLECVQDMDHENMFWYRQDPGLGLRLIYFSYDVKMKEKGDIPEGYSVSREKKERFSLILESASTNQTSMYLCATLNQGAGNTIYFGEGSWLTVV.